Shown below are 26 T cell receptor beta chains from a single sample sequenced in a study of STAT5B mutations in CD4+ large granular lymphocyte leukemia. Some clones are missing from TCRdb's copy, which holds only in-frame ones; the method was immunoSEQ multiplex PCR. The table lists roughly 24,000 clones, 72% of them singletons. What was sequenced was CD4+ T cells from blood buffy coats. Receptor source: a human donor in good health.

This rearrangement joins TRBV10-1 to TRBJ2-1; TRBD1 matches 8 bases. CDR3 length equals 19 residues. Unmatched junction bases numbered 17, after V lost 6 bases and J lost 1 base. Per germline, CDR1 WNHNN and CDR2 SYGVQD (reference sequence). This CDR3 reads CASRDPLRGQGSSYNEQFF. CDR3 sequence (DNA): TGCGCCAGCAGGGACCCCCTTCGAGGACAGGGCTCGTCCTACAATGAGCAGTTCTTC.

This chain joins TRBV7-9 and TRBJ1-5; TRBD1 matches at 7 bases. Germline V gene lookup returns CDR1 SEHNR and CDR2 FQNEAQ (reference sequence). The CDR3 extends over 15 amino acids. V lost 3 bases, J lost 6 bases, and 8 bases stayed unmatched. In DNA, the CDR3 is TGTGCCAGCAGCTTCGGCCAGGGGGGTTCTCAGCCCCAGCATTTT. It specifies CASSFGQGGSQPQHF. The variable domain in full, with the rest retrieved from reference TRBV7-9 and TRBJ1-5, is DTGVSQNPRHKITKRGQNVTFRCDPISEHNRLYWYRQTLGQGPEFLTYFQNEAQLEKSRLLSDRFSAERPKGSFSTLEIQRTEQGDSAMYLCASSFGQGGSQPQHFGDGTRLSIL.

The chain combines TRBV19 with TRBJ1-5; 7 nucleotides match TRBD1. Germline CDR1 LNHDA, CDR2 SQIVND (reference sequence). The J segment lost 0 bases and the V segment lost 7 bases, leaving 6 bases of the junction unmatched. The CDR3 has 15 residues. The DNA for the CDR3 is TGTGCCAGTAACAGGGGAATAGGTAGCAATCAGCCCCAGCATTTT. It yields the protein CASNRGIGSNQPQHF.

V is TRBV7-6 and J is TRBJ1-6; TRBD1 might be the D (5 bases). V gave up 5 bases and J gave up 9 bases, with 11 bases separating them. This CDR3 has 13 amino acids. Germline assignment: CDR1 SGHVS and CDR2 FNYEAQ. This CDR3 is CASSLDGGSPLHF. Here the CDR3 DNA reads TGTGCCAGCAGCCTAGATGGGGGTTCACCCCTCCACTTT.

J is TRBJ2-1 and V is TRBV2, with D possibly called TRBD1 or TRBD2 (5 bases each). The germline V gene has CDR1 SNHLY and CDR2 FYNNEI. This CDR3 has 14 residues. Trimming left V 8 bases short and J 1 base short, with 12 bases between. The DNA for the CDR3 is TGTGCCAGCCTTAGGGACCGATCCTACAATGAGCAGTTCTTC. Residues: CASLRDRSYNEQFF. Based on the CDR3 plus reference TRBV2 and TRBJ2-1, the full variable domain is EPEVTQTPSHQVTQMGQEVILRCVPISNHLYFYWYRQILGQKVEFLVSFYNNEISEKSEIFDDQFSVERPDGSNFTLKIRSTKLEDSAMYFCASLRDRSYNEQFFGPGTRLTVL.

The chain combines TRBV5-1 with TRBJ1-5; D unclear. Germline CDR1 and CDR2: SGHRS and YFSETQ. V gave up 3 bases and J gave up 2 bases, with 9 bases separating them. This CDR3 has 14 residues. The CDR3 region is CASSSDGGNQPQHF. CDR3 coding DNA: TGCGCCAGCAGCTCCGACGGGGGCAATCAGCCCCAGCATTTT. The variable domain in full, completed from reference TRBV5-1 and TRBJ1-5, reads KAGVTQTPRYLIKTRGQQVTLSCSPISGHRSVSWYQQTPGQGLQFLFEYFSETQRNKGNFPGRFSGRQFSNSRSEMNVSTLELGDSALYLCASSSDGGNQPQHFGDGTRLSIL.

The chain employs TRBV6-5 and TRBJ2-7; 7 positions agree with TRBD1. The germline CDR1 and CDR2 sequences are MNHEY and SVGAGI. Trimming cost V 0 bases and J 2 bases; bases outside gene matches: 4. CDR3 length: 15 residues. DNA for the CDR3: TGTGCCAGCAGTTACTCCCAGGGGGTGGCCTACGAGCAGTACTTC. Its translation is CASSYSQGVAYEQYF.

This rearrangement joins TRBV19 to TRBJ1-6; no reliable D call. Germline CDR1 LNHDA, CDR2 SQIVND (reference sequence). The CDR3 has 14 residues. Trimming pared 5 bases from V and 11 bases from J, leaving 16 bases between. CDR3 loop: CASSAETRWTPLHF. CDR3 sequence (DNA): TGTGCCAGTAGTGCCGAGACTCGTTGGACACCCCTCCACTTT.

This clone was observed a handful of times. The V call is TRBV10-1, the J call TRBJ1-6; TRBD1 matches 8 bases. CDR1 and CDR2 (germline): WNHNN, SYGVQD (reference sequence). V lost 2 bases to trimming and J lost 9 bases; unmatched junction nucleotides: 0. The CDR3 covers 13 residues. CDR3 in amino acids: CASSEDRGSPLHF. In nucleotides, the CDR3 is TGCGCCAGCAGTGAGGACAGGGGTTCACCCCTCCACTTT.

This chain uses TRBV9 with TRBJ2-1; D possibly corresponds to TRBD1 (6 bases). The CDR3 loop spans 11 amino acids. Per germline, CDR1 SGDLS and CDR2 YYNGEE. The V and J ends lost 3 bases and 10 bases respectively, with 8 bases between them. CDR3: CASSATGEQFF. CDR3 in DNA: TGTGCCAGCAGCGCCACAGGGGAGCAGTTCTTC.

This sequence joins TRBV28 and TRBJ1-1, with unresolved D. V was trimmed by 3 bases and J by 4 bases, leaving 12 bases between them. CDR3 length: 14 residues. The germline CDR1 and CDR2 sequences are MDHEN and SYDVKM. CDR3 bases: TGTGCCAGCAGTTTTGTTGGGTTGGGCACTGAAGCTTTCTTT. Encoded protein: CASSFVGLGTEAFF.

The chain uses TRBV7-9 and TRBJ1-5; TRBD1 aligns across 7 bases. V lost 4 bases and J lost 5; bases outside the gene matches: 5. The CDR3 runs to 14 residues. CDR1 is SEHNR, CDR2 FQNEAQ, per germline (reference sequence). The CDR3 DNA is TGTGCCAGCAGCTCTCGGACAGGAGATCAGCCCCAGCATTTT. The encoded protein is CASSSRTGDQPQHF.

This chain connects TRBV28 to TRBJ1-4, with a tentative D call TRBD1 (5 bases). V was clipped by 6 bases and J by 8 bases, with 16 bases between them. The CDR3 has 14 amino acids. The germline gives CDR1 MDHEN, CDR2 SYDVKM. CDR3 bases: TGTGCCAGCAGCCGACAGCTTTCAAGCGAAAAACTGTTTTTT. It codes for CASSRQLSSEKLFF.

CDR3 residues: CATRRFPGAALNQPQHF. CDR3 sequence (DNA): TGTGCTACTCGAAGGTTCCCGGGGGCCGCTCTCAATCAGCCCCAGCATTTT. The V call is TRBV7-7, the J call TRBJ1-5, with D possibly TRBD1 on 6 matching bases. Germline V gene sequence: CDR1 SSHAT, CDR2 FNYEAQ (reference sequence). The CDR3 contains 17 residues.

This chain connects TRBV4-3 to TRBJ1-2, with D unclear. This CDR3 spans 13 amino acids. The V end lost 1 base, the J end lost 7 bases, and 10 bases lay between the germline ends. Germline V gives CDR1 LGHNA, CDR2 YSLEER. CDR3 residues: CASSQVFFSGYTF. As DNA, the CDR3 is TGCGCCAGCAGCCAAGTTTTTTTCTCTGGCTACACCTTC.

The chain links TRBV29-1 to TRBJ2-1, with 8 bases identical to TRBD1. Germline-derived CDR1 and CDR2 are SQVTM and ANQGSEA. The length of the CDR3 is 13 residues. V was pared by 4 bases and J by 4 bases, with 3 bases of the junction left unmatched. CDR3 sequence (DNA): TGCAGCGTTGGGACAGGGAGTTACAATGAGCAGTTCTTC. Protein: CSVGTGSYNEQFF.

J is TRBJ2-7 and V is TRBV29-1, with TRBD1 identical over 7 bases. The germline V gene has CDR1 SQVTM and CDR2 ANQGSEA. Losses at the gene ends were 4 bases for V and 2 bases for J; bases not matched to a gene: 5. This CDR3 has 13 residues. CDR3 coding DNA: TGCAGCGTTGCGCCGACAGGGACCTACGAGCAGTACTTC. Its translation: CSVAPTGTYEQYF.

About this clone: The sample has other DNA sequences that encode this CDR3 too. The chain couples TRBV9 to TRBJ1-3; D gene uncertain. The germline V gene encodes CDR1 SGDLS and CDR2 YYNGEE. Trimming pared 0 bases from V and 4 bases from J, leaving 8 bases between. There are 14 residues in the CDR3. The CDR3 DNA follows: TGTGCCAGCAGCGTAGGGACTGCGGGAAACACCATATATTTT. Translating gives CASSVGTAGNTIYF.

This rearrangement joins TRBV7-3 to TRBJ1-1, with D perhaps TRBD1 (5 bases). Germline V CDR1 and CDR2: SGHTA, FQGTGA. The CDR3 extends over 17 amino acids. With 1 base removed from V and 3 bases from J, the gap between germline ends came to 18 bases. This CDR3 is CASSLMPLWDSDTEAFF. The CDR3 coding sequence is TGTGCCAGCAGCTTAATGCCATTATGGGACTCGGACACTGAAGCTTTCTTT.

This clone occurred a few times. This chain uses TRBV5-1 with TRBJ1-2; D is possibly TRBD1 (5 bases). The CDR3 consists of 16 residues. The germline CDR1 and CDR2 sequences are SGHRS and YFSETQ. V lost 0 bases and J 4 bases, leaving 16 bases between the germline ends. This chain's CDR3 is CASSLDGTDSSYGYTF. CDR3 DNA sequence: TGCGCCAGCAGCTTGGACGGGACCGATTCTTCCTATGGCTACACCTTC.

V and J are TRBV15 and TRBJ1-1; TRBD1 matches at 9 bases. Germline CDR1 LNHNV, CDR2 YYDKDF (reference sequence). Unmatched junction bases numbered 3, after V lost 2 bases and J lost 5 bases. CDR3 size: 14 residues. CDR3 amino acids: CATSRPGTGTEAFF. CDR3 DNA sequence: TGTGCCACCAGCAGACCCGGGACAGGGACTGAAGCTTTCTTT. Together with reference TRBV15 and TRBJ1-1, the CDR3 gives the full variable domain: DAMVIQNPRYQVTQFGKPVTLSCSQTLNHNVMYWYQQKSSQAPKLLFHYYDKDFNNEADTPDNFQSRRPNTSFCFLDIRSPGLGDTAMYLCATSRPGTGTEAFFGQGTRLTVV.

V is TRBV11-3 and J is TRBJ1-1; 8 nucleotides match TRBD1. Looked up from germline, CDR1 is SGHNT and CDR2 is YENEEA. V shed 2 bases, J shed 5 bases, and the junction held 7 bases outside the gene matches. The CDR3 has 15 residues. CDR3 region: CASSLQTRGQTEAFF. In DNA form, the CDR3 reads TGTGCCAGCAGCTTACAAACCAGGGGGCAAACTGAAGCTTTCTTT.

The chain is built from TRBV30 and TRBJ2-5, with D perhaps given as TRBD1 or TRBD2 (6 bases each). CDR3 length: 16 residues. The germline CDR1 and CDR2 sequences are GTSNPN and SVGIG (reference sequence). V gave up 1 base and J gave up 4 bases, with 19 bases separating them. The CDR3 here is CAWSGGAHGGRETQYF. DNA of the CDR3: TGTGCCTGGAGTGGGGGGGCCCATGGCGGAAGAGAGACCCAGTACTTC.

This clone occurred once. The chain is built from TRBV4-2 and TRBJ2-5; 11 bases align to TRBD1. The CDR3 has 16 residues. With 4 bases clipped from V and 5 bases from J, the junction kept 9 bases outside the gene matches. CDR1 LGHNA and CDR2 YNFKEQ come from the germline V gene. CDR3 residues: CASSPGQGAREETQYF. The CDR3 coding sequence is TGTGCCAGCAGCCCTGGACAGGGGGCGCGAGAGGAGACCCAGTACTTC.

V is TRBV6-5 and J is TRBJ1-2; D is unresolved. V was shortened by 7 bases and J by 2 bases, with 8 bases between the two germline ends. Per the germline V gene, CDR1 is MNHEY and CDR2 is SVGAGI. The CDR3 has 12 amino acids. The CDR3 bases are TGTGCCAGCAAGGCGGGGAACTATGGCTACACCTTC. It codes for CASKAGNYGYTF.

The chain joins TRBV5-1 to TRBJ1-1; no definite D call. The CDR3 is 13 amino acids. The germline V gene has CDR1 SGHRS and CDR2 YFSETQ. V was trimmed by 0 bases and J by 1 base, leaving 4 bases between them. This CDR3 reads CASSLDTNTEAFF. CDR3 nucleotide sequence: TGCGCCAGCAGCTTGGACACGAACACTGAAGCTTTCTTT.